This TCR beta chain is drawn from a study of blood T cell repertoires in COVID-19. About the study: Sample material is recorded as cDNA or gDNA derived from T cells, B-cell-depleted T cells, or PBMCs.

In the original analysis: Amplification of reference gene primers was used by the study to estimate nucleated cell counts. Measured with immunoSEQ multiplex PCR; TCRdb has only the in-frame clones, and not every one. That table furnishes V, J and clone size, whereas the DNA furnished D and trimming. The sample lists some 400,000 clones, around 86% occurring once. This clone was seen only a few times. The sequencing input was peripheral blood. The source of this sequence is a human donor in a cohort sampled during active COVID-19.

CDR3 sequence: CASSLDRGYNSPLHF. Written as DNA, the CDR3 is TGTGCCAGCAGCTTAGACAGGGGCTATAATTCACCCCTCCACTTT. This rearrangement joins TRBV7-9 to TRBJ1-6, with 7 bases fitting TRBD1. CDR1 and CDR2 (germline): SEHNR, FQNEAQ (reference sequence). J gave up 3 bases and V 1 base, and 0 bases lay outside the gene matches. This CDR3 has 15 residues.